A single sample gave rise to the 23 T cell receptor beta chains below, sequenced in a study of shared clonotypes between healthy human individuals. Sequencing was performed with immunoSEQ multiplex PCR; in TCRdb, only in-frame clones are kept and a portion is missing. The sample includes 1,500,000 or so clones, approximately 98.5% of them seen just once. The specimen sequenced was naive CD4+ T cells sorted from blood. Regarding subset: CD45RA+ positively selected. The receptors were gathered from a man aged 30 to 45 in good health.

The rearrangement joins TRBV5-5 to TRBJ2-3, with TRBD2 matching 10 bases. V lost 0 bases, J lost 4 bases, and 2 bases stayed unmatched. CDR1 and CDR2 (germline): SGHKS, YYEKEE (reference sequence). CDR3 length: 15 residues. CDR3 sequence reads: CASSLVGLAADTQYF. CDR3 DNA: TGTGCCAGCAGCTTGGTCGGACTAGCGGCAGATACGCAGTATTTT.

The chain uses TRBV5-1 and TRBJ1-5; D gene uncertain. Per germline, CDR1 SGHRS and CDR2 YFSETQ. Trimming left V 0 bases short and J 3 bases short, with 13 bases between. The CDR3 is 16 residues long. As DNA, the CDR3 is TGCGCCAGCAGCTTGGATCCAGGTTGGAACAATCAGCCCCAGCATTTT. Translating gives CASSLDPGWNNQPQHF.

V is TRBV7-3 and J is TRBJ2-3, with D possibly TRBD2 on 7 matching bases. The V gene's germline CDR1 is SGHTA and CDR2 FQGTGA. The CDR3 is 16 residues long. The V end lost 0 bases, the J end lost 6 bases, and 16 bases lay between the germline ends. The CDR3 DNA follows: TGTGCCAGCAGCTTAACGGGGGCTAGCGGTTTGGATACGCAGTATTTT. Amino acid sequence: CASSLTGASGLDTQYF.

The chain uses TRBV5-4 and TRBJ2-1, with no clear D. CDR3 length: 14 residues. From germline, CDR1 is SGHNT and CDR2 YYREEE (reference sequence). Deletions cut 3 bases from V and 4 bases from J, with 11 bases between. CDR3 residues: CASSSETGYNEQFF. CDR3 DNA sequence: TGTGCCAGCAGCTCAGAGACCGGGTACAATGAGCAGTTCTTC.

The CDR3 bases are TGTGCCAGCTCACCGCAGGGAGTCAGATACGAGCAGTACTTC. It translates to CASSPQGVRYEQYF. The gene calls are TRBV18 and TRBJ2-7; D is perhaps TRBD1 or TRBD2 (5 bases each). The CDR3 spans 14 residues. Germline V gene lookup returns CDR1 KGHSH and CDR2 LQKENI. V was clipped by 3 bases and J by 4 bases, with 13 bases between them.

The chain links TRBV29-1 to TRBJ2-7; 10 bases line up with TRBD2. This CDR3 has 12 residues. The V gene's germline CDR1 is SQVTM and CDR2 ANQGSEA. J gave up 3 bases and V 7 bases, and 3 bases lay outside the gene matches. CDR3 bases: TGCAGCGCTAGCGGGAGTATCTACGAGCAGTACTTC. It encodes CSASGSIYEQYF.

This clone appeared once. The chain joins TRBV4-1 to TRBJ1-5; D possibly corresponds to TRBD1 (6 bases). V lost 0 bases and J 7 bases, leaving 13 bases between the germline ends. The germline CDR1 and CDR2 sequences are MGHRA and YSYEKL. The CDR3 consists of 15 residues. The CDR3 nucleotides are TGCGCCAGCAGCCAAGATCCCGGACAGAGACAGCCCCAGCATTTT. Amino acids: CASSQDPGQRQPQHF.

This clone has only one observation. The CDR3 reads CASFPWPQGEAFF. The CDR3 nucleotides read TGTGCCAGCTTCCCCTGGCCCCAGGGTGAAGCTTTCTTT. The V call is TRBV6-5, the J call TRBJ1-1, with a weak D call TRBD1 (5 bases). The germline V gene has CDR1 MNHEY and CDR2 SVGAGI. The length of the CDR3 is 13 residues. V was trimmed by 8 bases and J by 7 bases, leaving 17 bases between them.

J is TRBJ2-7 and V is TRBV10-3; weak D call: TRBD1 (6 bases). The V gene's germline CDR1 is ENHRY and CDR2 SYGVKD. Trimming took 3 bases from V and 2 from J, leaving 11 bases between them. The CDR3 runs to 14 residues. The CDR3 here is CAISDNRVTYEQYF. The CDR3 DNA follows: TGTGCCATCAGTGACAACAGGGTCACCTACGAGCAGTACTTC.

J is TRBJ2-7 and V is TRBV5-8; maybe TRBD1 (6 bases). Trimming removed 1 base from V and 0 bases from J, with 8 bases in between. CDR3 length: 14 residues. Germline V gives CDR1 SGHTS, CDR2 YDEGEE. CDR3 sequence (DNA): TGTGCCAGCAGCTTGCAGGGGCACTCCTACGAGCAGTACTTC. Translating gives CASSLQGHSYEQYF.

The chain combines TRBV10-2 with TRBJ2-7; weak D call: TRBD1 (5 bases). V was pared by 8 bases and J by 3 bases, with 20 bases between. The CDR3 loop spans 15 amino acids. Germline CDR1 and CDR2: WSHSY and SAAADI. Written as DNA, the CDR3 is TGCGCCAGCGTGGACAAGCCAGCTAGACGCTACGAGCAGTACTTC. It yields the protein CASVDKPARRYEQYF.

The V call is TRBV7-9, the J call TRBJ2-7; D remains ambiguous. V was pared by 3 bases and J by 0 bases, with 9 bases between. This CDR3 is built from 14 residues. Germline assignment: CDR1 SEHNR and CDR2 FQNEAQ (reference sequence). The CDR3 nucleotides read TGTGCCAGCAGCTTGGATAGTTACTCCTACGAGCAGTACTTC. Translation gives CASSLDSYSYEQYF.

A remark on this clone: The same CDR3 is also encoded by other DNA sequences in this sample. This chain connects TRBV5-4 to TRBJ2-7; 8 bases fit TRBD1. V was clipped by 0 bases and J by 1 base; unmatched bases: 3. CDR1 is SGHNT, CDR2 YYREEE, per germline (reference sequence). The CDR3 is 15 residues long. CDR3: CASSLGDRLSYEQYF. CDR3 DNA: TGTGCCAGCAGCTTGGGGGACAGGTTATCCTACGAGCAGTACTTC.

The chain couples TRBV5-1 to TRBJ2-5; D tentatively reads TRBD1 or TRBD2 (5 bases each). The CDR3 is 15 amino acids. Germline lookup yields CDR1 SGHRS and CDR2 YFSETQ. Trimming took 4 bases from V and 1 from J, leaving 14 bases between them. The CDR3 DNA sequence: TGCGCCAGCAGCCTCCCACAGGACTTCCAAGAGACCCAGTACTTC. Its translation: CASSLPQDFQETQYF.

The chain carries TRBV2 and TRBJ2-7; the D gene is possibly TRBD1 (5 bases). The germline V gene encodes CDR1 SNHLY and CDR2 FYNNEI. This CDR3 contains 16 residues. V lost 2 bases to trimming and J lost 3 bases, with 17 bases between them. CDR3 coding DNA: TGTGCCAGCAGTGAACAAGCAGGGTACTCTCTCTACGAGCAGTACTTC. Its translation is CASSEQAGYSLYEQYF.

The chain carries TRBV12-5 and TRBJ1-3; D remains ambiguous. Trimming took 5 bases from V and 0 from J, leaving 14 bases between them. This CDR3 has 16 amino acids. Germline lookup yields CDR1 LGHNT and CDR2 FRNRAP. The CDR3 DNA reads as TGTGCTAGTGGTCCGGGAAATGGAGGCTCTGGAAACACCATATATTTT. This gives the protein CASGPGNGGSGNTIYF.

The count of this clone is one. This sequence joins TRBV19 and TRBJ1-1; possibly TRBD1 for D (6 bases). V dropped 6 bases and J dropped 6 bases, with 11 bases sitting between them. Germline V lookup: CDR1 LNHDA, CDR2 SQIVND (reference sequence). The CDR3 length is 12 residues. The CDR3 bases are TGTGCCAGTAGGGGGGGCAGGCCTGAAGCTTTCTTT. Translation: CASRGGRPEAFF. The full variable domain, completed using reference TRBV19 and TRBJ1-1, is DGGITQSPKYLFRKEGQNVTLSCEQNLNHDAMYWYRQDPGQGLRLIYYSQIVNDFQKGDIAEGYSVSREKKESFPLTVTSAQKNPTAFYLCASRGGRPEAFFGQGTRLTVV.

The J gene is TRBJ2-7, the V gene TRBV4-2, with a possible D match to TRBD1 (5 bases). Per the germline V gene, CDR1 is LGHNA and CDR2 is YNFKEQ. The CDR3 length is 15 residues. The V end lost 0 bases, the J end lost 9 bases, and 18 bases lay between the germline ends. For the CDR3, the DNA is TGTGCCAGCAGCCAAGATTTCAATCGGCCCACAGGGCAGTACTTC. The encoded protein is CASSQDFNRPTGQYF.

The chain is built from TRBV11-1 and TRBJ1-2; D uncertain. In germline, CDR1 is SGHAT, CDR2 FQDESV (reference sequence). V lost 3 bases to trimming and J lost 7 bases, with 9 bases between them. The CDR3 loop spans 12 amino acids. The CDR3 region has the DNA TGTGCCAGCAGCTTTCAGGAGAGTGGCTACACCTTC. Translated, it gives CASSFQESGYTF.

CDR3 DNA sequence: TGTGCCAGCACCTCTCCGGGGGCGGCTTTCTTT. Its protein product is CASTSPGAAFF. V usage is TRBV7-2 and J usage is TRBJ1-1; a weak D match, TRBD1 (6 bases). The ends were cut back, 7 bases at V and 11 bases at J, with 14 bases in the middle. This CDR3 has 11 amino acids. The germline gives CDR1 SGHTA, CDR2 FQGNSA.

CDR3: CARGTSGRGAAGAQYF. CDR3 coding DNA: TGTGCCAGAGGAACTAGCGGGAGAGGAGCAGCGGGGGCCCAGTACTTC. The rearrangement uses TRBV2 and TRBJ2-5; the match to TRBD2 covers 11 bases. The CDR3 is 16 residues long. Germline loops: CDR1 SNHLY, CDR2 FYNNEI. The trim removed 9 bases at V and 9 bases at J, leaving 18 bases unmatched.

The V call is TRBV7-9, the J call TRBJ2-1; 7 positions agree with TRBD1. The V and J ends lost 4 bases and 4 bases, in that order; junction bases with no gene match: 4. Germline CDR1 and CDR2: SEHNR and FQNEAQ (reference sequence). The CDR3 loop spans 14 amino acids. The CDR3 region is CASSSTGKYNEQFF. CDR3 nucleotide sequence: TGTGCCAGCAGCTCGACAGGGAAATACAATGAGCAGTTCTTC.

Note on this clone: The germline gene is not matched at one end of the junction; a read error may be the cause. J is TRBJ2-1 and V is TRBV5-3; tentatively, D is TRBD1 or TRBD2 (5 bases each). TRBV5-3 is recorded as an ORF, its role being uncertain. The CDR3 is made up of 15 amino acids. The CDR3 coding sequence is TGCGCCAGCAGCCAGGTAGGGGACCTTTACAATGAGCAGTTCTTC. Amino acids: CASSQVGDLYNEQFF.